This T cell receptor (beta chain) was documented in a study of a mutant IDH1 vaccine in newly diagnosed glioma. In the study overall: Averaging roughly 40 years of age, treated patients were about 60% male and 37.5% female.

Noted time point: week 47, end of study. In every dose of vaccine, 300 ug of mutant IDH1 20-mer peptide was given alongside topical imiquimod. Germline V lookup: CDR1 SEHNR, CDR2 FQNEAQ (reference sequence). V dropped 3 bases and J dropped 2 bases, with 10 bases sitting between them. CDR3 size: 14 residues. TCRdb keeps only in-frame clones here, not all; method: immunoSEQ multiplex PCR. The sample lists tens of thousands of clones, about 80% occurring once. To note about this clone: What it binds is unknown.

The receptor comes from a woman aged 40 to 50 with glioma. Some clones in this sample may be carry-over from other donors' samples. The chain joins TRBV7-9 to TRBJ1-2, with a tentative D call TRBD1 (5 bases). Material: PBMCs, obtained from a glioma patient whose treatment included an IDH1 peptide vaccine. The CDR3 here is CASSFGRANYGYTF. CDR3 sequence (DNA): TGTGCCAGCAGCTTCGGCAGGGCCAACTATGGCTACACCTTC.